What follows are 18 T cell receptor beta chains derived from one specimen sequenced in a study of cytomegalovirus exposure and HLA in healthy donors. Using immunoSEQ multiplex PCR, the repertoire was profiled, and TCRdb retains in-frame clones only, with some absent. The table includes approximately 150,000 clones, roughly 89% detected once. Sequenced sample: PBMCs. The receptors originated from a woman in her twenties or thirties in good health and CMV-seronegative.

The sample holds one count of this clone. For the CDR3, the DNA is TGTGCCAGCAGCCACCGGGACACCCGGGGTCTCGAGCAGTACTTC. Residues: CASSHRDTRGLEQYF. The chain employs TRBV7-2 and TRBJ2-7; a weak D match, TRBD1 (6 bases). The germline gives CDR1 SGHTA, CDR2 FQGNSA. V dropped 5 bases and J dropped 6 bases, with 20 bases sitting between them. This CDR3 contains 15 residues.

The chain joins TRBV5-1 to TRBJ2-1, with TRBD1 matching over 12 bases. The V gene end was trimmed by 1 base and the J gene end by 7 bases; junction bases not matched to a gene: 6. The CDR3 consists of 16 residues. Per germline, CDR1 SGHRS and CDR2 YFSETQ. DNA of the CDR3: TGCGCCAGCAGCTTGCCCACGGGACAGGGGGCTAATGAGCAGTTCTTC. This translates into CASSLPTGQGANEQFF. Filled out from reference TRBV5-1 and TRBJ2-1, the complete variable domain reads KAGVTQTPRYLIKTRGQQVTLSCSPISGHRSVSWYQQTPGQGLQFLFEYFSETQRNKGNFPGRFSGRQFSNSRSEMNVSTLELGDSALYLCASSLPTGQGANEQFFGPGTRLTVL.

This clone was observed a few times. The genes are TRBV11-2 and TRBJ2-2; 10 bases map to TRBD2. V gave up 5 bases and J gave up 7 bases; unmatched junction bases: 7. Germline lookup yields CDR1 SGHAT and CDR2 FQNNGV. This CDR3 is built from 15 residues. CDR3 sequence (DNA): TGTGCCAGCAGCACGGGACTAGCGTCAAGCGGGGAGCTGTTTTTT. It translates to CASSTGLASSGELFF.

This chain joins TRBV7-9 and TRBJ2-7, with D possibly being TRBD1 (5 bases). The V end lost 1 base, the J end lost 4 bases, and 8 bases lay between the germline ends. The V gene's germline CDR1 is SEHNR and CDR2 FQNEAQ (reference sequence). The CDR3 runs to 13 residues. CDR3 sequence reads: CASSLEDSYEQYF. For the CDR3, the DNA is TGTGCCAGCAGCTTAGAAGACAGTTACGAGCAGTACTTC. Full variable domain (missing parts from reference TRBV7-9 and TRBJ2-7): DTGVSQNPRHKITKRGQNVTFRCDPISEHNRLYWYRQTLGQGPEFLTYFQNEAQLEKSRLLSDRFSAERPKGSFSTLEIQRTEQGDSAMYLCASSLEDSYEQYFGPGTRLTVT.

This clone is a singleton in its sample. This chain connects TRBV10-3 to TRBJ1-1; D gene uncertain. Trimming shortened V by 4 bases and J by 3 bases, and 9 bases separated the two germline ends. CDR1 is ENHRY and CDR2 is SYGVKD in the germline V gene. The CDR3 is 13 amino acids. Written as DNA, the CDR3 is TGTGCCATCAGTGTATCTAGCTACACTGAAGCTTTCTTT. Translated: CAISVSSYTEAFF.

The V and J genes are TRBV7-9 and TRBJ1-2; D gene ambiguous. Per germline, CDR1 SEHNR and CDR2 FQNEAQ (reference sequence). V gave up 2 bases and J gave up 1 base, with 8 bases separating them. The CDR3 loop spans 14 amino acids. The CDR3 DNA reads TGTGCCAGCAGCTTATTGAGAAGTAACTATGGCTACACCTTC. Translated: CASSLLRSNYGYTF.

The chain combines TRBV5-1 with TRBJ2-7; D possibly corresponds to TRBD2 (6 bases). The length of the CDR3 is 15 residues. CDR1 is SGHRS, CDR2 YFSETQ, per germline. V was trimmed by 0 bases and J by 5 bases, leaving 15 bases between them. Written as DNA, the CDR3 is TGCGCCAGCAGCTTGGCGGGGGTAACGACGAACGAGCAGTACTTC. Residues: CASSLAGVTTNEQYF.

This sequence joins TRBV30 and TRBJ2-1, with 13 bases lining up with TRBD2. The germline gives CDR1 GTSNPN, CDR2 SVGIG (reference sequence). CDR3 length: 16 residues. J gave up 4 bases and V 3 bases, and 6 bases lay outside the gene matches. CDR3: CAWRKGLAGRYNEQFF. In DNA form, the CDR3 reads TGTGCCTGGAGAAAGGGACTAGCGGGGAGGTACAATGAGCAGTTCTTC.

This chain links TRBV14 with TRBJ2-7; maybe TRBD1 (5 bases). Trimming left V 1 base short and J 3 bases short, with 10 bases between. This CDR3 spans 14 amino acids. Germline V CDR1 and CDR2: SGHDN, FVKESK. CDR3 bases: TGTGCCAGCAGCCAAGTAACAGGATACTACGAGCAGTACTTC. Encoded protein: CASSQVTGYYEQYF.

The rearrangement joins TRBV6-5 to TRBJ1-1; possible D gene TRBD1, 6 bases. The CDR3 is 12 residues long. Between the trimmed V and J ends, which lost 9 bases and 7 bases, there was a span of 15 bases. Germline values: CDR1 MNHEY, CDR2 SVGAGI. CDR3 in DNA: TGTGCCAGTTCCAGGGGAGATTATGAAGCTTTCTTT. Its translation: CASSRGDYEAFF.

The J gene is TRBJ2-7, the V gene TRBV5-8; D not certain. V was pared by 4 bases and J by 9 bases, with 14 bases between. The CDR3 spans 12 residues. Germline V gene sequence: CDR1 SGHTS, CDR2 YDEGEE. CDR3 in DNA: TGTGCCAGCAGCCCAGGTGGCTGGGCGCAGTACTTC. It translates to CASSPGGWAQYF.

This clone was counted between two and nine times. The gene calls are TRBV6-1 and TRBJ1-6; 8 positions match TRBD1. The CDR3 contains 16 residues. From germline, CDR1 is MNHNS and CDR2 SASEGT. With 0 bases clipped from V and 6 bases from J, the junction kept 4 bases outside the gene matches. CDR3 sequence reads: CASSEALGTGNSPLHF. DNA for the CDR3: TGTGCCAGCAGTGAAGCGCTGGGGACAGGTAATTCACCCCTCCACTTT.

This clone was seen many times. The chain uses TRBV6-5 and TRBJ1-1; D unclear. V was clipped by 5 bases and J by 1 base, with 11 bases between them. CDR1 MNHEY and CDR2 SVGAGI come from the germline V gene. The CDR3 extends over 14 amino acids. The CDR3 sequence: CASSPREKNTEAFF. As DNA, the CDR3 is TGTGCCAGCAGTCCCCGGGAGAAGAACACTGAAGCTTTCTTT.

This clone was recorded only once. The V gene is TRBV27, the J gene TRBJ1-2; possible D gene TRBD1, 5 bases. Germline-derived CDR1 and CDR2 are MNHEY and SMNVEV (reference sequence). Trimming shortened V by 0 bases and J by 4 bases, and 12 bases separated the two germline ends. This CDR3 is 15 amino acids long. The CDR3 is CASSLSAGGIYGYTF. The CDR3 nucleotides read TGTGCCAGCAGTTTATCGGCGGGGGGTATCTATGGCTACACCTTC.

There are a few counts of this clone. V and J are TRBV5-1 and TRBJ1-2, with D possibly being TRBD1 (6 bases). V gave up 3 bases and J gave up 2 bases, with 11 bases separating them. Germline loops: CDR1 SGHRS, CDR2 YFSETQ. The CDR3 is 14 amino acids. CDR3 DNA sequence: TGCGCCAGCAGCTCCACACAGGGAAACTATGGCTACACCTTC. It encodes CASSSTQGNYGYTF.

CDR3 loop: CASSSNYEQYF. CDR3 DNA: TGTGCCAGCAGCTCAAACTACGAGCAGTACTTC. V is TRBV7-6 and J is TRBJ2-7; the D is unclear. V was trimmed by 4 bases and J by 3 bases, leaving 4 bases between them. Per germline, CDR1 SGHVS and CDR2 FNYEAQ. CDR3 length: 11 amino acids. Drawing the rest from reference TRBV7-6 and TRBJ2-7, the complete variable domain is GAGVSQSPRYKVTKRGQDVALRCDPISGHVSLYWYRQALGQGPEFLTYFNYEAQQDKSGLPNDRFSAERPEGSISTLTIQRTEQRDSAMYRCASSSNYEQYFGPGTRLTVT.

The chain employs TRBV27 and TRBJ1-1, with TRBD1 matching over 7 bases. V lost 3 bases, J lost 5 bases, and 9 bases stayed unmatched. This CDR3 has 15 residues. Germline-derived CDR1 and CDR2 are MNHEY and SMNVEV (reference sequence). The CDR3 DNA reads TGTGCCAGCAGTTTGGGAGGACAGGCTTGGACTGAAGCTTTCTTT. Amino acids: CASSLGGQAWTEAFF.

This clone showed up just once. This chain joins TRBV11-2 and TRBJ2-1, with TRBD1 as a possible D gene (5 bases). Per the germline V gene, CDR1 is SGHAT and CDR2 is FQNNGV. This CDR3 has 15 amino acids. Trimming took off 1 base at V and 5 bases at J, with 12 bases between the two ends. CDR3 loop: CASSLVGWGNNEQFF. The CDR3 DNA reads TGTGCCAGCAGCTTAGTTGGCTGGGGCAACAATGAGCAGTTCTTC.